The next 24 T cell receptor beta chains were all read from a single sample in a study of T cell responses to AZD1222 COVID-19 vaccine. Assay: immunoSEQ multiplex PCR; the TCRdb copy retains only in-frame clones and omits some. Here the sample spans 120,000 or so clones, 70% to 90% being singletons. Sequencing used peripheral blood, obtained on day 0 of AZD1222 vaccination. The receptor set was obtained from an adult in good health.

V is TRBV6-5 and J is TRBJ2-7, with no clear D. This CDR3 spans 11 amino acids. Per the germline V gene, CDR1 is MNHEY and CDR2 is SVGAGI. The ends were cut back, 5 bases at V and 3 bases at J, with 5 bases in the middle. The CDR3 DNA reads TGTGCCAGCAGTCAAAACTACGAGCAGTACTTC. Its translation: CASSQNYEQYF.

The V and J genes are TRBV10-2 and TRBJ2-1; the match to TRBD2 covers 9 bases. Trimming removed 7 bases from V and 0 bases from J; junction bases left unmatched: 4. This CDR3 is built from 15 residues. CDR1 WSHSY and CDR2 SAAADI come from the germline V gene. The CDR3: CASKISGSSYNEQFF. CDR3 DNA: TGCGCCAGCAAGATTAGCGGGAGCTCCTACAATGAGCAGTTCTTC.

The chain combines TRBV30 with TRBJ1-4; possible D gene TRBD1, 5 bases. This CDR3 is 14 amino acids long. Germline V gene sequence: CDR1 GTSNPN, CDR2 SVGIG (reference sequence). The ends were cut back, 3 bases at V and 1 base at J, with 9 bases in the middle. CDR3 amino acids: CAWSRQRTNEKLFF. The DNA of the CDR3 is TGTGCCTGGAGCCGACAGCGAACTAATGAAAAACTGTTTTTT.

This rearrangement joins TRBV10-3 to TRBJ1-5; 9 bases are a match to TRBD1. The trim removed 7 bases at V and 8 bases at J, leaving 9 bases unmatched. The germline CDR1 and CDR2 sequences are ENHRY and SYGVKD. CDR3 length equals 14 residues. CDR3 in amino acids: CAITDYRGREPQHF. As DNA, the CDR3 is TGTGCCATCACTGATTACAGGGGGCGCGAGCCCCAGCATTTT.

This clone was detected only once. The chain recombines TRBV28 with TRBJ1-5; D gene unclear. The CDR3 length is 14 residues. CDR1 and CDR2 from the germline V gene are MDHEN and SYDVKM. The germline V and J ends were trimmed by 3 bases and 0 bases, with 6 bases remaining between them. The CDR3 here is CASSFGDSNQPQHF. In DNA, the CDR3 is TGTGCCAGCAGTTTTGGCGATAGCAATCAGCCCCAGCATTTT.

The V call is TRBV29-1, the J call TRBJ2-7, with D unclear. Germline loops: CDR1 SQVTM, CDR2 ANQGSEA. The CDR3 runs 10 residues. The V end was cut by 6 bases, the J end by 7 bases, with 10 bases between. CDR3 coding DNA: TGCAGCGTCCTCGGTCGGGAGCAGTACTTC. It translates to CSVLGREQYF.

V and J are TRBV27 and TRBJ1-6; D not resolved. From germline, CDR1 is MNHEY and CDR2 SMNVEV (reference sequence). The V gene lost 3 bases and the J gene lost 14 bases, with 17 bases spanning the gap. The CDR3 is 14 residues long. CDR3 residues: CASSLGRVGRALHF. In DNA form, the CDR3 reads TGTGCCAGCAGTTTGGGGAGGGTTGGTAGGGCCCTCCACTTT.

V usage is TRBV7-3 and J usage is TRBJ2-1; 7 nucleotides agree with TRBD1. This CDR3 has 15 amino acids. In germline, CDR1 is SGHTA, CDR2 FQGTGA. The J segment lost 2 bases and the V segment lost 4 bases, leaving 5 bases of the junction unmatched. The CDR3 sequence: CASSSYRGAYNEQFF. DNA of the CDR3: TGTGCCAGCAGCTCCTACAGGGGTGCCTACAATGAGCAGTTCTTC.

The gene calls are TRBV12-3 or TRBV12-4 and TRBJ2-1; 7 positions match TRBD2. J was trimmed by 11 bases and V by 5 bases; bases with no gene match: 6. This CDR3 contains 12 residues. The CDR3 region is CASSASGGQQFF. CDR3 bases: TGTGCCAGCAGTGCTTCGGGAGGCCAGCAGTTCTTC.

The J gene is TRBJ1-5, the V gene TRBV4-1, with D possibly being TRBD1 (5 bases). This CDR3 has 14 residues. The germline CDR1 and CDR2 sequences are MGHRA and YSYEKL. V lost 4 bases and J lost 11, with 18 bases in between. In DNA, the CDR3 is TGCGCCAGCAGCCTGTCCCGATCGGGGGAGGCCCAGCATTTT. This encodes CASSLSRSGEAQHF.

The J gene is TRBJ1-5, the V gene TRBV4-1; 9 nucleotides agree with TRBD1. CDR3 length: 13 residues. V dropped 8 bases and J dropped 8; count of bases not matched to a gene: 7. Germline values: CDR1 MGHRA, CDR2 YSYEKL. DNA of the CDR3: TGCGCCAGCGGAACAGGGGGCGAGGAGCCCCAGCATTTT. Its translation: CASGTGGEEPQHF.

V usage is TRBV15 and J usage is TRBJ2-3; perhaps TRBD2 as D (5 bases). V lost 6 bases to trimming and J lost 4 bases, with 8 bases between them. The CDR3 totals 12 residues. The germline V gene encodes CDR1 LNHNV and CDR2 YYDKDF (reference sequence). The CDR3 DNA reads TGTGCCACCAGTTCGGGATCAGATACGCAGTATTTT. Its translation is CATSSGSDTQYF.

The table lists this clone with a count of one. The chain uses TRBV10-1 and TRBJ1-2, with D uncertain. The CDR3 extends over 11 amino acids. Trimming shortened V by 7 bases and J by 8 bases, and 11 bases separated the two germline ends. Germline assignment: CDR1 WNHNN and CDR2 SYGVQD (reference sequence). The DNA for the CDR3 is TGCGCCAGCACTAGGGCGGGAGGCTACACCTTC. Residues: CASTRAGGYTF.

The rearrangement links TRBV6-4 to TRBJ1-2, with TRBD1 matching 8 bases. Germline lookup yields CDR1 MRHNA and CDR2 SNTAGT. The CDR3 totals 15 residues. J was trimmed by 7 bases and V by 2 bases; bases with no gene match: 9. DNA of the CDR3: TGTGCCAGCAGTGACCGGATAGGACAGGGTAGTGGCTACACCTTC. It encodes CASSDRIGQGSGYTF.

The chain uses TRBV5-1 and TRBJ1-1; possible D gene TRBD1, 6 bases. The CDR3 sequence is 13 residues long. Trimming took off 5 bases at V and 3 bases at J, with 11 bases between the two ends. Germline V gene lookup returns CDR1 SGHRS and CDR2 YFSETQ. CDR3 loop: CASSYRVDTEAFF. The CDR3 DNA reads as TGCGCCAGCAGTTACAGGGTAGACACTGAAGCTTTCTTT.

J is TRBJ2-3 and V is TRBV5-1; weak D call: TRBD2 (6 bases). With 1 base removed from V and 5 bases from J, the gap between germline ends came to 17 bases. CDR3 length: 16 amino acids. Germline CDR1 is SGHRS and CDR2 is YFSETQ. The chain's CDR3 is CASSLTTPSEGDTQYF. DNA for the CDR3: TGCGCCAGCAGCTTGACTACGCCCTCGGAGGGAGATACGCAGTATTTT. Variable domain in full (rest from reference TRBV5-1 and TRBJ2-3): KAGVTQTPRYLIKTRGQQVTLSCSPISGHRSVSWYQQTPGQGLQFLFEYFSETQRNKGNFPGRFSGRQFSNSRSEMNVSTLELGDSALYLCASSLTTPSEGDTQYFGPGTRLTVL.

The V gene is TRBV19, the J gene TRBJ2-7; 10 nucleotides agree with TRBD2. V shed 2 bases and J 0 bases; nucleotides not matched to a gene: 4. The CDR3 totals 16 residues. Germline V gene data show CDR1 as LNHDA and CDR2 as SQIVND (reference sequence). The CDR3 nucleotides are TGTGCCAGTAGTATAAAGAGCGGGAGGGCCTCCTACGAGCAGTACTTC. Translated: CASSIKSGRASYEQYF.

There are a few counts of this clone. CDR3 sequence reads: CASSDPGLAGDYEQYF. The DNA for the CDR3 is TGTGCCAGCAGTGACCCCGGACTAGCGGGAGACTACGAGCAGTACTTC. J is TRBJ2-7 and V is TRBV6-1, with 13 bases identical to TRBD2. CDR1 and CDR2 from the germline V gene are MNHNS and SASEGT. V lost 3 bases, J lost 3 bases, and 5 bases stayed unmatched. The CDR3 is made up of 16 amino acids.

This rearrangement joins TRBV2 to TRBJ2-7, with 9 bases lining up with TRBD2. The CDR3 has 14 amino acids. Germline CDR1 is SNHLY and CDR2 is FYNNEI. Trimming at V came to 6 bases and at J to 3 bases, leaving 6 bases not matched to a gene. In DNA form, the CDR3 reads TGTGCCAGCAGGAAGGAGACTAGCGGCTACGAGCAGTACTTC. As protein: CASRKETSGYEQYF.

CDR3 nucleotides: TGTGCCAGCAGCGAGGGGAGTGTCGGACAGAGTAGGGAGACCCAGTACTTC. Protein: CASSEGSVGQSRETQYF. The chain combines TRBV11-2 with TRBJ2-5; a weak D match, TRBD1 (6 bases). Germline V gene sequence: CDR1 SGHAT, CDR2 FQNNGV. V was shortened by 5 bases and J by 5 bases, with 24 bases between the two germline ends. This CDR3 has 17 residues.

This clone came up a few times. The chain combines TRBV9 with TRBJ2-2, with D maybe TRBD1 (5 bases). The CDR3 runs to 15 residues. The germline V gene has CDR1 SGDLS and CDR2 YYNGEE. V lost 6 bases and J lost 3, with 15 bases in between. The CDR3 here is CASTKGRGDTGELFF. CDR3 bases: TGTGCCAGCACCAAGGGGCGTGGCGACACCGGGGAGCTGTTTTTT.

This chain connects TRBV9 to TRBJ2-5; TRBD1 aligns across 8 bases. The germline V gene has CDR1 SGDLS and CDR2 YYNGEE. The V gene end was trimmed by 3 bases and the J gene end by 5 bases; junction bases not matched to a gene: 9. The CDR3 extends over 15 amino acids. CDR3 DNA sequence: TGTGCCAGCAGCGCAGAGGACAGGGCTTGGGAGACCCAGTACTTC. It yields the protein CASSAEDRAWETQYF.

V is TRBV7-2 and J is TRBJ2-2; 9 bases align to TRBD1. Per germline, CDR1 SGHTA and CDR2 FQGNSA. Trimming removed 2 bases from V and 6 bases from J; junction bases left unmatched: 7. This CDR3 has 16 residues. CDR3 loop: CASSLQGQGYAGELFF. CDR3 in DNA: TGTGCCAGCAGCTTACAGGGACAGGGTTATGCCGGGGAGCTGTTTTTT.

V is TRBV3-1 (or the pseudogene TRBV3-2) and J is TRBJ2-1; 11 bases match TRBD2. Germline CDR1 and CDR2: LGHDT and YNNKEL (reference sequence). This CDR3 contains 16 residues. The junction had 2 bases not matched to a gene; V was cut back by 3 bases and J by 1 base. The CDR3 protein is CASSHRLAGSYNEQFF. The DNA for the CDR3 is TGTGCCAGCAGCCACCGACTAGCGGGATCCTACAATGAGCAGTTCTTC.